This T cell receptor beta chain was captured in a study of blood T cell repertoires in COVID-19. As for the study in general: T cells, B-cell-depleted T cells, or PBMCs supplied cDNA or gDNA.

Libraries were prepared by immunoSEQ multiplex PCR; TCRdb keeps only in-frame clonotypes and omits some of them. The sample lists roughly 140,000 clones; 80% to 90% were seen once. Sequenced material: PBMCs or T cells enriched from blood (not recorded which). This TCR derives from a man aged 55 to 70 who had recovered from COVID-19.

DNA for the CDR3: TGTGCCAGGGGGGACAGGGATCAGCCCCAGCATTTT. Translation: CARGDRDQPQHF. J is TRBJ1-5 and V is TRBV5-3, with 9 bases fitting TRBD1. TRBV5-3 is an ORF, with its function uncertain. V shed 8 bases and J 5 bases; nucleotides not matched to a gene: 2. CDR3 length: 12 residues.